The present T cell receptor (beta chain) was sequenced within a study of CD8+CD57+ T cells in acquired aplastic anemia. Study-level results: Patients and controls were not found to differ significantly in CD8+ Simpson's diversity.

This clonotype was counted at least ten times. Its antigen is undetermined. Patients sequenced had flow cytometry evidence of CD8+CD57+ cell expansion. Both TCR beta VDJ combination and CDR3 sequence profiling were carried out. Genomic DNA was the template for this profiling. TCRdb called the reads again in MiXCR, with one record for every CDR3 protein. The sample holds about 160,000 distinct CDR3 sequences; roughly 48% are singletons and the top ten take 25% to 35%. Source material: sorted CD4+, CD8+, or CD8+CD57+ T cells (not recorded which) from PBMCs. The TCR comes from a human donor with aplastic anemia.

CDR3 amino acids: CATSDFSGTSTDTQYF. The DNA of the CDR3 is TGTGCCACCAGTGATTTTAGCGGGACTAGCACAGATACGCAGTATTTT. The rearrangement uses TRBV24-1 and TRBJ2-3; 8 nucleotides line up with TRBD2. The CDR3 is made up of 16 amino acids. The V gene end was trimmed by 1 base and the J gene end by 0 bases; junction bases not matched to a gene: 2. Germline lookup yields CDR1 KGHDR and CDR2 SFDVKD.